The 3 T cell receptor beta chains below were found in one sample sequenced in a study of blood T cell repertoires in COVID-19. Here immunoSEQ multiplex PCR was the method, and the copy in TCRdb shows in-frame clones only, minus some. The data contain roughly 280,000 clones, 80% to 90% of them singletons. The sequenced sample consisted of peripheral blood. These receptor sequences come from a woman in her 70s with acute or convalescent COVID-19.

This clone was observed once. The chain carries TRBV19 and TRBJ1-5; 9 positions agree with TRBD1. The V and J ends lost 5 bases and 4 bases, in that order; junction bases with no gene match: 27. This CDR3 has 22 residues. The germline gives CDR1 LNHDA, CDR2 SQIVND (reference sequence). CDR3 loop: CASSGSGTGPDTIRISNQPQHF. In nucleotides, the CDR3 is TGTGCCAGTAGTGGGTCCGGGACAGGGCCCGACACCATACGGATCTCGAATCAGCCCCAGCATTTT.

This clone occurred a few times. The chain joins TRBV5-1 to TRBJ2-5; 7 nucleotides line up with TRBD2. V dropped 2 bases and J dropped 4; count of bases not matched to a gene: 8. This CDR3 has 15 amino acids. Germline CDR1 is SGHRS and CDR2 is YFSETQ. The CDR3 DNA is TGCGCCAGCAGCTTCTCGCCCAGCGGGATAGAGACCCAGTACTTC. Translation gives CASSFSPSGIETQYF.

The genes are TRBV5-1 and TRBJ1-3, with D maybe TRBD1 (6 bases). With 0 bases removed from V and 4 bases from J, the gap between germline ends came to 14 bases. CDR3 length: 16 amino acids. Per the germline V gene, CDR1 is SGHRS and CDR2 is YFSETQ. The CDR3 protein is CASSLVGQGRGNTIYF. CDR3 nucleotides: TGCGCCAGCAGCTTGGTGGGTCAGGGGAGAGGAAACACCATATATTTT.